A single TCR beta chain is shown here with its context. This clone turned up a few times. Its target antigen remains unknown. The record has no base qualities; no much larger clone is one base away. The data originate from a study of cytomegalovirus exposure and HLA in healthy donors (TCRdb year 2017). With respect to the entire study: In an earlier analysis of approximately 640 of the donors, around 300 Gb of sequence data and some 100 million unique TCR beta sequences from roughly 200 million T cells were reported. An early release that covered about 640 HLA-typed donors contained about 300 gigabases of sequencing data and tens of millions of unique TCR sequences. Of the roughly 400 genotyped donors, 65% to 90% fell in the genetic ancestry cluster associated with self-reported Caucasian donors. The study aimed to test whether signatures of past pathogen exposure could be identified by cataloging public T cell receptors. The T cell repertoires of about 700 subjects were profiled by immunosequencing and related to cytomegalovirus serostatus. A separate validation cohort of roughly 130 different subjects was used in addition to the approximately 610-subject first cohort. To predict cytomegalovirus infection status, the study brought together high-throughput TCR immunosequencing, statistical association of individual TCRs with disease status, and machine learning. In a later analysis, previously published TCR beta repertoires from several hundred donors were re-analyzed and high-resolution HLA genotyping was added so that TCR occurrence patterns could be studied. In the later analysis, no new phenotypic data were used to find candidate immune exposures; instead, reliance was placed on TCR beta sequences and their occurrence across donors. In an earlier analysis of 550 to 700 of the donors, high-throughput TCR beta sequencing was used to judge whether each TCR beta V gene segment behaved as functional or pseudogenic. Donor age, sex, ethnicity and CMV serostatus were compiled together with the repertoire data. A later genetic analysis took genome-wide SNP genotypes for about three fifths of the 666 donors and used that subset as a discovery cohort. All discovery cohort repertoires had been generated using a single sequencing platform. Class I and class II HLA loci were covered by the typing at four-digit resolution. The number of donors typed differed by locus, with about 629-640 for A, B, C, DRB1 and DQB1, around 500 for DQA1, 600 to 610 for DPA1, and 400 to 490 for DPB1. About five DR-DQ haplotypes were treated as single units for association and clustering because of strong linkage in the cohort. Across 398 genotyped donors of the cohort, an average of approximately 240,000 unique TCR beta nucleotide sequences per donor were sequenced, and 15% to 20% of those sequences were non-productive. Study-level results and caveats: The classifier was reported to diagnose cytomegalovirus status with high specificity and sensitivity in both the original cohort and the validation cohort. It was suggested by the authors that the approach could potentially be generalized to other disease states and immunological phenotypes. Most CMV-associated TCR beta chains appeared to be HLA-restricted in a later analysis, and the HLA associations seemed to be driven largely by CMV exposure. Correlated functional status among segregating V segments might reflect linkage disequilibrium, but an unknown experimental factor could not be ruled out. In vitro tests confirmed that three of the cytomegalovirus-associated TCR beta chains recognize cytomegalovirus antigens. In a later analysis, TCR association rates were found to vary across HLA loci, with the most associated TCRs seen for DRB1 alleles and the fewest for HLA-C alleles. Broadly in line with IMGT annotations, most TCR beta V segments showed up in productive rearrangements about 87% or about 30% of the time in an earlier analysis of roughly 590 of the donors. While some public TCRs were present in many individuals, most TCR sequences turned up only very rarely across donors. A later analysis reported that several top co-occurrence clusters appeared linked to parvovirus B19, influenza, CMV and Epstein-Barr virus. V-gene and J-gene trimming of TCR beta chains was associated with a missense DCLRE1C variant in a later genetic analysis, and the association was replicated in an independent cohort. A group of highly shared sequence variants was considered likely to be a technical artifact of the sequencing pipeline. The 87-base-pair reads could not distinguish some IMGT-functional V segments, including TRBV6-2 and TRBV6-3, so those segments were excluded. The cohort was sequenced for TCR beta chains only, and without alpha or paired-chain data the features that could be detected were limited. In the study, approximately 160 TCR beta chains were listed as associated with cytomegalovirus. When HLA alleles, especially DR and DQ, strongly co-occurred, attributing TCR associations to individual alleles was difficult. Because some donors lacked HLA typing at each locus, the association tests relied only on the typed subset. The presence/absence analyses assumed that sequencing depth was roughly uniform across donors, and that assumption may not be true. The earlier analysis of 587 of the donors excluded approximately 17 rarely observed V segments, including chromosome 9 orphons, because counts were too low. A later genetic analysis reported fewer N-insertions in productive TCRs among donors in an Asian-associated ancestry cluster than the roughly 620-donor mean. The only immune exposure information available for the cohort was CMV serostatus. In a later analysis, HLA-associated TCR beta chains were found to be more clonally expanded and to have lower generation probabilities than equally common non-associated chains. At a false discovery rate of 0.05, a later analysis linked some 18,000 TCR beta sequences to specific HLA alleles. A further reported finding was that TCR beta sequences accurately predicted the HLA-A and HLA-B alleles for most subjects in the first cohort.

The cohort was made up of 500 to 850 healthy bone marrow donors. At the time of sampling, all cohort members were nominally healthy, though unrecorded immune exposures were likely present. The donor tested CMV seronegative and was one of the 352 seronegative cohort members. Each donor provided a peripheral blood sample, and peripheral blood mononuclear cells were used for TCR beta sequencing. The Qiagen DNeasy Blood Extraction Kit was used to extract genomic DNA from the blood cell samples. Library preparation used the immunoSEQ multiplex PCR assay. A mixture of 60 forward primers for TCR Vbeta segments and 13 reverse primers for TCR Jbeta segments was used in the multiplex PCR. The CDR3 region of rearranged TCR beta genes was amplified from genomic DNA by a multiplex PCR assay. Amplified TCR beta libraries were sequenced as 87-base-pair reads on the Illumina HiSeq System. The authors' pipeline ran thus. In a later analysis, tens of millions of unique TCR beta chains were counted across the approximately 640 repertoires, and roughly 11 million of these chains were shared by at least two donors. Raw reads were error-corrected and collapsed into unique sequences with a nearest-neighbor algorithm that merged closely related sequences to remove PCR and sequencing errors. Alignment of CDR3 sequences to IMGT reference sequences was used to assign V, D and J gene segments. For a sequence to be retained, at least a six-nucleotide match to both a V gene segment and a J gene segment was required. A rearrangement was called productive if the CDR3 had no stop codons and remained in frame with V and J, and every other rearrangement was called non-productive. CDR3 was defined by IMGT convention, running from the second conserved V-encoded cysteine to the conserved J-encoded phenylalanine. In an earlier analysis of more than 550 of the donors, sequences lacking an unambiguous match to a single V gene segment were excluded. An earlier analysis of a few hundred of the donors classified V segments as functional when productive rearrangements were above 56.7% and as segregating when the standard deviation between donors was above 5%. To diagnose cytomegalovirus status from the catalog of TCR beta chain sequences, a statistical classification framework was built. V and J gene assignment, in a later analysis, came from comparing TCR nucleotide sequences with IMGT/GENE-DB human TR gene sequences. A later analysis assigned CDR3 sequences and most-parsimonious VDJ recombination scenarios with the TCRdist pipeline. In a later analysis, every TCR beta chain was defined by the combination of its CDR3 amino acid sequence and its V-gene family, and reads without a unique V-gene family were dropped. As a way to deal with suspected cross-contamination and a sequencing artifact, a later analysis dropped approximately 570 nucleotide sequences that were highly shared and had low generation probability. A later analysis calculated a clonal expansion index for each public chain from normalized within-repertoire ranks of inferred template counts. A later analysis computed generation probabilities with a VDJ recombination model fitted to out-of-frame rearrangements, and checked the results against IGoR. In a later analysis, hypergeometric tests were used to score TCR-TCR, TCR-HLA and TCR-CMV co-occurrence, with a repertoire-size bias correction applied to TCR pairs. To estimate false discovery rates, a later analysis permuted the HLA or CMV assignments 20 times. In a later analysis, co-occurring TCRs were grouped with DBSCAN, and TCRdist sequence similarity was added when clustering was performed within HLA-allele-positive subsets. Repertoires with fewer than 30,000 or more than 120,000 public chains, plus five repertoires with anomalous nucleotide sharing, were excluded from co-occurrence clustering. Sourced from immuneACCESS, this table was stored by TCRdb with only in-frame sequences that have V and J called. A share of the clones is absent; for the studies checked, an unresolved V gene accounts for under half, and the remainder has no known explanation. The DNA gave D and trimming, while V, J and clone size come from that table. For this sample there are over 200,000 clones; roughly 70% appear just once. The ten largest clonotypes hold 1.8% of the sample.

CDR1 and CDR2 are drawn from the germline V gene (reference sequence): LNHDA, SQIVND. Trimming costs V 6 bases and J 3 bases, and their ends lie 14 bases apart. The CDR3 measures 14 amino acids from cysteine to phenylalanine. The only DNA kept is the CDR3, 42 bases in frame from the first base. Recombination linked TRBV19 to TRBJ1-1; the D gene lacks a confident call. The sequenced sample consisted of PBMCs. This TCR was recovered from a young woman in good health and CMV-seronegative. Here is the DNA: TGTGCCAGTAGGGTGGGCCCGGAGGACACTGAAGCTTTCTTT. Its protein reads: CASRVGPEDTEAFF.